Listed below are T cell receptor beta chains from one sample, sequenced in a study of Ad26.COV2.S vaccination and SARS-CoV-2 variants. TCRdb's table, derived via immunoSEQ multiplex PCR, lists solely in-frame clones and lacks some. Of some 350,000 clones in the sample, just over 90% were seen once. Sequences were derived from peripheral blood, sampled after recovery from COVID-19. These receptors were obtained from a human donor who had recovered from COVID-19. Both conserved end residues are part of each CDR3. A D gene is named only where the DNA matches it firmly. Where a row states a size, it is once, few, many or the class of an expanded clone; other rows omit it.

v_call,j_call,d_call,clone_size,cdr3_nt,cdr3_aa
TRBV27,TRBJ2-1,-,-,TGTGCCAGCAGTACGACTAGGGGGACCTACAATGAGCAGTTCTTC,CASSTTRGTYNEQFF
TRBV18,TRBJ2-7,-,-,TGTGCCAGCTCACCATCTTCGGCAGCGAGCTCCTACGAGCAGTACTTC,CASSPSSAASSYEQYF
TRBV7-9,TRBJ2-3,TRBD1,-,TGTGCCAGCAGCCGGCGGGGGACAGGGGACTCAGATACGCAGTATTTT,CASSRRGTGDSDTQYF
TRBV9,TRBJ2-1,-,-,TGTGCCAGCAGCGTCAGGGGTTTCCCCTACAATGAGCAGTTCTTC,CASSVRGFPYNEQFF
TRBV5-1,TRBJ2-5,TRBD2,-,TGCGCCAGCATGGGGACTAGCGACGAGACCCAGTACTTC,CASMGTSDETQYF
TRBV19,TRBJ2-2,-,-,TGTGCCAGTAGTATCGGGATATCGAACATCGGGGAGCTGTTTTTT,CASSIGISNIGELFF
TRBV7-2,TRBJ2-3,-,once,TGTGCCAGCAGCTCTGGGCCCTCGGGCGGCACAGATACGCAGTATTTT,CASSSGPSGGTDTQYF
TRBV7-7,TRBJ2-3,-,-,TGTGCCAGCAGCTTAGATGGTGGTACAGATACGCAGTATTTT,CASSLDGGTDTQYF
TRBV29-1,TRBJ2-7,TRBD1,-,TGCAGCGTTGGGACAGGGGGCGAGGGCGAGCAGTACTTC,CSVGTGGEGEQYF
TRBV7-9,TRBJ1-3,-,-,TGTGCCAGCAGTCAGCAGGGTATGGGAAACACCATATATTTT,CASSQQGMGNTIYF
TRBV27,TRBJ1-1,-,-,TGTGCCAGCAGTTTATCAGTACGGATGAACACTGAAGCTTTCTTT,CASSLSVRMNTEAFF
TRBV7-9,TRBJ1-2,-,-,TGTGCCAGCAGCTTATTAGGGCGCTCTAGTGGCTACACCTTC,CASSLLGRSSGYTF
TRBV10-3,TRBJ2-1,TRBD2,-,TGTGCCATCAGAGATAGCGGGGGGTCGTACAATGAGCAGTTCTTC,CAIRDSGGSYNEQFF
TRBV7-9,TRBJ2-3,-,-,TGTGCCAGCAGCCCAAAGAGGGTGATAGATACGCAGTATTTT,CASSPKRVIDTQYF
TRBV24-1,TRBJ2-5,TRBD2,-,TGTGCCACCGCCTCAGCGGGGGCCGGAGAGACCCAGTACTTC,CATASAGAGETQYF
TRBV20-1,TRBJ2-7,-,-,TGCAGTGCTAGTGGGGCAGCCCGAACCTACGAGCAGTACTTC,CSASGAARTYEQYF
TRBV12-3/TRBV12-4,TRBJ2-5,-,-,TGTGCCAGCAGTTTATGGGAGGAGACCCAGTACTTC,CASSLWEETQYF
TRBV6-5,TRBJ2-3,TRBD1,-,TGTGCCAGCAGGAGACAGGGGTTCCCCCCTGATACGCAGTATTTT,CASRRQGFPPDTQYF